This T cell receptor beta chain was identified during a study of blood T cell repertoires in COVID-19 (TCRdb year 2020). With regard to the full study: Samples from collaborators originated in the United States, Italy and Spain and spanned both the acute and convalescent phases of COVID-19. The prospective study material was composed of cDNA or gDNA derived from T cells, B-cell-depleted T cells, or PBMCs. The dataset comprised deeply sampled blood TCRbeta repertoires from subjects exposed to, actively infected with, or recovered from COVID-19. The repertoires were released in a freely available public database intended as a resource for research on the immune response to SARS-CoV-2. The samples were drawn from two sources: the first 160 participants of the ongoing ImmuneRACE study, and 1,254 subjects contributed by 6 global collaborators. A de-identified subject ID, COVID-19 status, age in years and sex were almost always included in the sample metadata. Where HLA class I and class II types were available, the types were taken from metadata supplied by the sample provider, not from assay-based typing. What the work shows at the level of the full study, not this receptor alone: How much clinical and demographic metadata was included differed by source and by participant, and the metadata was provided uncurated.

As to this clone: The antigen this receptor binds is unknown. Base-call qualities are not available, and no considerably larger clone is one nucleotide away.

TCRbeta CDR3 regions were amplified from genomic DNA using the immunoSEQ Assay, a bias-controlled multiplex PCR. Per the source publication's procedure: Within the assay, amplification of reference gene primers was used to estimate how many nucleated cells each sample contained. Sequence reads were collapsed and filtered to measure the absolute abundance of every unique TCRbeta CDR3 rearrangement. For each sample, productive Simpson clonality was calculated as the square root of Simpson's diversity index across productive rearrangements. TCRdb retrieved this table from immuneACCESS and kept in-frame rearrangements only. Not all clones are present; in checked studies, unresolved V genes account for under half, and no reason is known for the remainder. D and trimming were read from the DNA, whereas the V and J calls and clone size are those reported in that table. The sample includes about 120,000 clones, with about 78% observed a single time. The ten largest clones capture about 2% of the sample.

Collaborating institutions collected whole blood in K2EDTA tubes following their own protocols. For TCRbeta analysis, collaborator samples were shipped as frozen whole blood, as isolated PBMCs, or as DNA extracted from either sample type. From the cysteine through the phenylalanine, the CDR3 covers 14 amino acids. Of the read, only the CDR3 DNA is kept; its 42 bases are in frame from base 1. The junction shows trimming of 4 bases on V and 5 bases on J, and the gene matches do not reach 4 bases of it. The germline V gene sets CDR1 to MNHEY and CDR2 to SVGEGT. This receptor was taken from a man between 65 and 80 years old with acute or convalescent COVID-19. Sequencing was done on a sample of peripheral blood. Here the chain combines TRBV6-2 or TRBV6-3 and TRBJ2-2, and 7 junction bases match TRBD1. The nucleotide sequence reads TGTGCCAGCAGTTGGACAGGTTTGACCGGGGAGCTGTTTTTT. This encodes CASSWTGLTGELFF.